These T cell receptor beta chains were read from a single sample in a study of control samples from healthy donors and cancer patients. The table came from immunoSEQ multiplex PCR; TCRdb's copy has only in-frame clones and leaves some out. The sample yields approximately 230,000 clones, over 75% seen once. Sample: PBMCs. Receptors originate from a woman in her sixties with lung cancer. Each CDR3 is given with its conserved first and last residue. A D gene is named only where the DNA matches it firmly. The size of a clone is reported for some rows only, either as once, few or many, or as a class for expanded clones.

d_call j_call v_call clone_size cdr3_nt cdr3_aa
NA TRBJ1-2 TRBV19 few TGTGCCAGTAGTATGATTCGGGAACTAGCTAACTATGGCTACACCTTC CASSMIRELANYGYTF
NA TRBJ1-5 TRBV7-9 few TGTGCCAGCAGCTTAGGGGGTGGGTCCCAGCATTTT CASSLGGGSQHF
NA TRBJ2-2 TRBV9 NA TGTGCCAGCAGCGTAGCTCTACAGCACAAAAACACCGGGGAGCTGTTTTTT CASSVALQHKNTGELFF
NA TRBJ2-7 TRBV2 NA TGTGCCAGCAGTGAGGACAGAGAGTACGAACAGTACTTC CASSEDREYEQYF
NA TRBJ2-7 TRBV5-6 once TGTGCCAGCAGCTCATGGACAGGGCTACGCGGGAGGGCCCATCGCGAGCAGTACTTC CASSSWTGLRGRAHREQYF
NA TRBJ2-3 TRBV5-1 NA TGCGCCAGCAGCTTTGGCCAGGGGGGACGCACAGATACGCAGTATTTT CASSFGQGGRTDTQYF
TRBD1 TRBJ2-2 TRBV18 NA TGTGCCAGCTCACCAGTGACAGGGGCCGGGGAGCTGTTTTTT CASSPVTGAGELFF
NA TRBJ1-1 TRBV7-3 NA TGTGCCAGCAGCTTAAAGGGGCAGGGGAGCACTGAAGCTTTCTTT CASSLKGQGSTEAFF
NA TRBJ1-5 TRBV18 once TGTGCCAGCTCACTCGCCCGGAGCAATCAGCCCCAGCATTTT CASSLARSNQPQHF
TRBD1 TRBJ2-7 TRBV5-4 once TGTGCCAGCAGCCTCTGGACAGGGGACGAGCAGTACTTC CASSLWTGDEQYF
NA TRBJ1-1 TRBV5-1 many TGCGCCAGCAGCTGGGCCCCGGGCGGGACCACTGAAGCTTTCTTT CASSWAPGGTTEAFF
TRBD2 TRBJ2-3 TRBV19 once TGTGCCAGTAGTACAACGGGAGGTCGGGATACGCAGTATTTT CASSTTGGRDTQYF
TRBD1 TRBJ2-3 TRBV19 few TGTGCCAGTAGTTCCCTGACAGGGTGGATAACAGATACGCAGTATTTT CASSSLTGWITDTQYF
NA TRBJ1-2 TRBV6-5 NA TGTGCCAGAGGAAGTGGGAACTATGGCTACACCTTC CARGSGNYGYTF
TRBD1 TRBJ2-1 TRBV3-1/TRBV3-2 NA TGTGCCAGCAGCCAGGTTGGGACAGGATACAATGAGCAGTTCTTC CASSQVGTGYNEQFF
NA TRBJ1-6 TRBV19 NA TGTGCCAGTAGTATCTCCGACAGGTTGAGAGATTCACCCCTCCACTTT CASSISDRLRDSPLHF
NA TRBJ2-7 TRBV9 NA TGTGCCAGCAGCTTATTCTTCGGAGGGAACGAGCAGTACTTC CASSLFFGGNEQYF
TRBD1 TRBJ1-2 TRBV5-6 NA TGTGCCAGCATCACACAGGGGGCGCGCGGCTACACCTTC CASITQGARGYTF
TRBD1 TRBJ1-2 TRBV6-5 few TGTGCCAGCCAAAAGGGACAGACTCTTAACTATGGCTACACCTTC CASQKGQTLNYGYTF
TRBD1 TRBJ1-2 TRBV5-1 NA TGCGCCAGCGGGACAGGGTATGTCGGTGGCTACACCTTC CASGTGYVGGYTF
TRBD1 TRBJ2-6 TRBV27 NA TGTGCCAGCAGTCGACAGGGACCTGGGGCCAACGTCCTGACTTTC CASSRQGPGANVLTF
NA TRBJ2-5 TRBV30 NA TGTGCCTGGAGTGTTACGGCGACCCAGTACTTC CAWSVTATQYF
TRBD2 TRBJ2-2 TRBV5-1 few TGCGCCAGCAGCTTGGTAGCGGGAGGGCCGGGCACCGGGGAGCTGTTTTTT CASSLVAGGPGTGELFF
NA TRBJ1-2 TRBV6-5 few TGTGCCAGCAAAGGGACGGACTATGGCTACACCTTC CASKGTDYGYTF
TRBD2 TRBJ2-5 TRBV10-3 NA TGTGCCACCGGGGTGCAAGCGGGAGTTGAGACCCAGTACTTC CATGVQAGVETQYF
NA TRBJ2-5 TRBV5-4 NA TGTGCCAGCAGCCCGTCTAGCGACCAAGAGACCCAGTACTTC CASSPSSDQETQYF
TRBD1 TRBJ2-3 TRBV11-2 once TGTGCCAGCAGCTTAGGTGGGACAGGGACAGATACGCAGTATTTT CASSLGGTGTDTQYF
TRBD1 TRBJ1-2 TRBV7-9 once TGTGCCAGCAGTTCCGGGACAGGGGGCGATAACTATGGCTACACCTTC CASSSGTGGDNYGYTF
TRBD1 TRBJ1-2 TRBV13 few TGTGCCAGCAGCTTAGGCCTTGAACAGGGGGATGGCTACACCTTC CASSLGLEQGDGYTF
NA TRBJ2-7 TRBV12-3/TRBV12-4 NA TGTGCCAGCAGGACGCCCCTTTCCTACGAGCAGTACTTC CASRTPLSYEQYF
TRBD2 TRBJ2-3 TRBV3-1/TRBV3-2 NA TGTGCCAGCAGCCCCCGAACCGGGGGGGCAGATACGCAGTATTTT CASSPRTGGADTQYF
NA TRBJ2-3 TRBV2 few TGTGCCAGCAGGGATGTAGATACGCAGTATTTT CASRDVDTQYF
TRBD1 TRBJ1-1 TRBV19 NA TGTGCCAGTAGTATTAGGGCAGGGGGTGCCATGAACACTGAAGCTTTCTTT CASSIRAGGAMNTEAFF
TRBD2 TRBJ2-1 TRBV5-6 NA TGTGCCAGCAGCTTGGGGGGTGGACTAGCGGGAGTTGAGCAGTTCTTC CASSLGGGLAGVEQFF
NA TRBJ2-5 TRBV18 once TGTGCCAGCTCACCTAGGCAAGAGACCCAGTACTTC CASSPRQETQYF